The 16 T cell receptor beta chains below come from one sample, sequenced in a study of T cell changes during pregnancy in multiple sclerosis. TCRdb keeps only in-frame clones here, not all; method: immunoSEQ multiplex PCR. The profile shows 50,000 to 75,000 clones, 93% of them singletons. This material consisted of CD8+ T cells from peripheral blood mononuclear cells, taken in the third trimester of pregnancy. The receptors derive from a female donor with multiple sclerosis, enrolled in a pregnancy study.

This chain connects TRBV28 to TRBJ1-1; D is perhaps TRBD1 (6 bases). Trimming cost V 6 bases and J 5 bases, with 16 bases left between them. The CDR3 has 14 residues. CDR1 is MDHEN and CDR2 is SYDVKM in the germline V gene. For the CDR3, the DNA is TGTGCCAGCAGGCACACAGGGATGGTGACTGAAGCTTTCTTT. Protein sequence: CASRHTGMVTEAFF.

This clone was found once. The gene calls are TRBV18 and TRBJ1-1; D perhaps matches TRBD1 (5 bases). Trimming removed 4 bases at V and 0 bases at J, with 12 bases between. This CDR3 contains 15 residues. Germline V gene lookup returns CDR1 KGHSH and CDR2 LQKENI. CDR3 loop: CASSRGRGLNTEAFF. The DNA of the CDR3 is TGTGCCAGCTCACGAGGACGGGGGTTGAACACTGAAGCTTTCTTT.

DNA of the CDR3: TGTGCCAGCAGTTATGGACGGACTACAAACACTGAAGCTTTCTTT. This codes for CASSYGRTTNTEAFF. The chain links TRBV6-5 to TRBJ1-1, with D uncertain. Germline V CDR1 and CDR2: MNHEY, SVGAGI. Trimming stripped 3 bases from V and 2 bases from J, with 13 bases between. The CDR3 runs 15 residues.

The chain links TRBV19 to TRBJ2-1, with D unclear. CDR3 length: 12 amino acids. Per the germline V gene, CDR1 is LNHDA and CDR2 is SQIVND (reference sequence). The V end was cut by 5 bases, the J end by 4 bases, with 6 bases between. CDR3: CASSWPYNEQFF. The CDR3 nucleotides read TGTGCCAGTAGTTGGCCGTACAATGAGCAGTTCTTC.

In this sample, this clone turned up once. V and J are TRBV5-4 and TRBJ1-3, with D uncertain. The CDR3 has 14 amino acids. V was pared by 0 bases and J by 4 bases, with 8 bases between. Germline lookup yields CDR1 SGHNT and CDR2 YYREEE (reference sequence). The CDR3 loop is CASSLEAIGNTIYF. CDR3 DNA: TGTGCCAGCAGCTTGGAAGCGATAGGAAACACCATATATTTT.

This chain uses TRBV4-1 with TRBJ2-5; 8 bases agree with TRBD2. Unmatched junction bases numbered 10, after V lost 3 bases and J lost 4 bases. The CDR3 has 16 residues. Germline V gene sequence: CDR1 MGHRA, CDR2 YSYEKL. CDR3 DNA sequence: TGCGCCAGCAGCCATTCTCCCGGGACTAGGGCAGAGACCCAGTACTTC. Translating gives CASSHSPGTRAETQYF.

The rearrangement links TRBV6-1 to TRBJ2-2; maybe TRBD1 (6 bases). The V end was cut by 2 bases, the J end by 7 bases, with 17 bases between. Germline V gives CDR1 MNHNS, CDR2 SASEGT. The CDR3 has 16 amino acids. This chain's CDR3 is CASSERIDRLGGELFF. The CDR3 bases are TGTGCCAGCAGTGAACGAATTGACAGGTTGGGCGGGGAGCTGTTTTTT.

This clone has only one observation. This chain uses TRBV27 with TRBJ1-1, with D possibly TRBD1 on 5 matching bases. The CDR3 runs 12 residues. CDR1 and CDR2 from the germline V gene are MNHEY and SMNVEV (reference sequence). The ends were cut back, 3 bases at V and 11 bases at J, with 13 bases in the middle. In nucleotides, the CDR3 is TGTGCCAGCAGTTTCGGGGGGATGAAGGCTTTCTTT. This encodes CASSFGGMKAFF.

This sequence joins TRBV28 and TRBJ2-7; 9 bases are shared with TRBD1. The CDR3 is 15 amino acids. V was pared by 4 bases and J by 7 bases, with 11 bases of the junction left unmatched. Germline CDR1 and CDR2: MDHEN and SYDVKM. The CDR3 DNA follows: TGTGCCAGCAGTTCCCTTCCACAGGGGGCACGGGAGCAGTACTTC. Its translation is CASSSLPQGAREQYF.

The chain uses TRBV10-2 and TRBJ1-1; D remains ambiguous. CDR3 length equals 13 residues. Per the germline V gene, CDR1 is WSHSY and CDR2 is SAAADI. V was cut by 8 bases and J by 0 bases, with 10 bases left in between. In DNA form, the CDR3 reads TGCGCCAGCCTACCTACAGTGAACACTGAAGCTTTCTTT. It translates to CASLPTVNTEAFF.

Here the CDR3 DNA reads TGTGCCAGCAGCCCCTGGACAGGGACCCACAATGAGCAGTTCTTC. Translated, it gives CASSPWTGTHNEQFF. The chain is built from TRBV9 and TRBJ2-1, with 8 bases fitting TRBD1. Germline V lookup: CDR1 SGDLS, CDR2 YYNGEE. Trimming cost V 4 bases and J 5 bases; bases outside gene matches: 8. There are 15 residues in the CDR3. The variable domain in full, with the rest retrieved from reference TRBV9 and TRBJ2-1, is DSGVTQTPKHLITATGQRVTLRCSPRSGDLSVYWYQQSLDQGLQFLIQYYNGEERAKGNILERFSAQQFPDLHSELNLSSLELGDSALYFCASSPWTGTHNEQFFGPGTRLTVL.

V is TRBV9 and J is TRBJ2-6; D uncertain. This CDR3 has 16 amino acids. The V and J ends lost 3 bases and 0 bases respectively, with 10 bases between them. The V gene's germline CDR1 is SGDLS and CDR2 YYNGEE. CDR3 coding DNA: TGTGCCAGCAGCGGGCGGTGGGTCTCTGGGGCCAACGTCCTGACTTTC. Protein product: CASSGRWVSGANVLTF.

This rearrangement joins TRBV28 to TRBJ2-2, with a weak D call TRBD2 (5 bases). Looked up from germline, CDR1 is MDHEN and CDR2 is SYDVKM. The CDR3 is made up of 13 amino acids. The V and J ends lost 7 bases and 4 bases respectively, with 10 bases between them. The CDR3: CASNVRATGELFF. In DNA, the CDR3 is TGTGCCAGCAACGTGCGGGCCACCGGGGAGCTGTTTTTT.

The chain couples TRBV5-4 to TRBJ1-1; D is undetermined. The CDR3 spans 13 residues. Germline V CDR1 and CDR2: SGHNT, YYREEE (reference sequence). V lost 1 base, J lost 1 base, and 5 bases lay in between. Here the CDR3 DNA reads TGTGCCAGCAGCTTGATCGGGAACACTGAAGCTTTCTTT. Its protein product is CASSLIGNTEAFF. Supplemented by reference TRBV5-4 and TRBJ1-1, the full variable domain reads ETGVTQSPTHLIKTRGQQVTLRCSSQSGHNTVSWYQQALGQGPQFIFQYYREEENGRGNFPPRFSGLQFPNYSSELNVNALELDDSALYLCASSLIGNTEAFFGQGTRLTVV.

The chain couples TRBV19 to TRBJ2-7; 13 positions match TRBD2. Trimming took 3 bases from V and 0 from J; bases not matched to a gene: 11. Per the germline V gene, CDR1 is LNHDA and CDR2 is SQIVND (reference sequence). This CDR3 contains 19 residues. CDR3 loop: CASSILPGRTSGSSYEQYF. CDR3 coding DNA: TGTGCCAGTAGTATTCTTCCCGGACGGACTAGCGGGAGCTCCTACGAGCAGTACTTC.

This chain connects TRBV6-5 to TRBJ1-1; D unresolved. Trimming cost V 5 bases and J 2 bases, with 15 bases left between them. This CDR3 region has 15 residues. The V gene's germline CDR1 is MNHEY and CDR2 SVGAGI. The CDR3 bases are TGTGCCAGCAGTGTCCAGGTCGACGGCAACACTGAAGCTTTCTTT. This sequence encodes CASSVQVDGNTEAFF.